This T cell receptor (beta chain) was sequenced for a study of T-cell memory formation after mild COVID-19. Study observations and caveats: CD4+ contracting clones were found mainly in CM and EM, and CD8+ ones in EMRA. The study detected some responding clones in pre-infection memory, suggesting cross-reactive memory joined.

For this clonotype: Its antigen is not known.

TCRdb reanalysed the 5' RACE reads using MiXCR and keeps one entry per CDR3 protein. The profile shows about 440,000 distinct CDR3 sequences, 20% of them singletons. The CDR3 totals 15 residues. The germline V gene has CDR1 SGDLS and CDR2 YYNGEE. V lost 0 bases and J lost 6; bases outside the gene matches: 6. This TCR came from an adult woman who had mild COVID-19 (a few samples of this study predate the infection). Cell type and time point are not known. The chain carries TRBV9 and TRBJ2-7, with 10 positions matching TRBD1. The specimen was PBMCs or a T cell subset sorted from them (not recorded which). The CDR3 DNA sequence: TGTGCCAGCAGCGTAGACGACAGGGGGCCCGTCGAGCAGTACTTC. This gives the protein CASSVDDRGPVEQYF.